This T cell receptor beta chain appears in the sequencing data of a study of CD8 T cells in Susac syndrome. The CD8+ and CD4+ T cells were isolated magnetically using a negative isolation approach, whereas the TEMRA cells were enriched by FACS. The sample holds a few counts of this clonotype. Its antigen is unknown. Study-level results: The TCR sequencing and HLA analysis in the study involved a relatively small number of individuals, as the study acknowledged.

Trimming stripped 0 bases from V and 8 bases from J, with 18 bases between. CDR1 is SGHRS, CDR2 YFSETQ, per germline. The CDR3 covers 16 residues. A quantity of about 0.5 to 1 ug RNA underwent reverse transcription using random hexamers. It was immunoSEQ multiplex PCR that amplified TCR beta CDR3 across 54 Vbeta and 13 Jbeta. Each CDR3 protein gets one entry after TCRdb re-called the immunoSEQ multiplex PCR reads with MiXCR. The profile covers hundreds of thousands of distinct CDR3 sequences, with 75% to 90% appearing a single time and about 0.1% taken by the ten largest. This sequence was found in a human donor with multiple sclerosis. Material for sequencing was CD8+ T cells from PBMCs. The chain has TRBV5-1 and TRBJ2-1; D is perhaps TRBD2 (5 bases). The CDR3 nucleotides are TGCGCCAGCAGCTTGGGTTTCAGCGGAATCCTAGATGAGCAGTTCTTC. It translates to CASSLGFSGILDEQFF. Full variable domain (remainder filled in from reference TRBV5-1 and TRBJ2-1): KAGVTQTPRYLIKTRGQQVTLSCSPISGHRSVSWYQQTPGQGLQFLFEYFSETQRNKGNFPGRFSGRQFSNSRSEMNVSTLELGDSALYLCASSLGFSGILDEQFFGPGTRLTVL.